This T cell receptor (beta chain) was captured by sequencing in a study of blood T cell repertoires in COVID-19. Looking at the study overall: Acute and convalescent COVID-19 specimens originated in the United States, Italy and Spain.

Assay used: immunoSEQ multiplex PCR; TCRdb lists only in-frame clones, some missing. The sample carries around 500,000 clones, roughly nine tenths recorded once. V lost 2 bases, J lost 10 bases, and 15 bases lay in between. CDR1 is MNHNY and CDR2 is SVGAGI in the germline V gene (reference sequence). This CDR3 region has 14 residues. All enrollees were roughly 18 to 95 years old and from 25 or so US areas. Membership in each cohort depended on participant-reported clinical history. For recovered donors of Cohort 3, there were two negative PCRs, clearance, or symptom resolution. The clonotype originates from a woman aged 60-70 years who had recovered from COVID-19. V gene TRBV6-6 combines with J gene TRBJ1-5; D is ambiguous. The sample was PBMCs or T cells enriched from blood (not recorded which). CDR3: CASSYVAVSYPQHF. CDR3 nucleotide sequence: TGTGCCAGCAGTTACGTGGCAGTTTCGTATCCCCAGCATTTT.